One sample yielded the 19 T cell receptor beta chains listed below, sequenced in a study of blood T cell repertoires in COVID-19. Using immunoSEQ multiplex PCR, the repertoire was profiled, and TCRdb retains in-frame clones only, with some absent. Of approximately 320,000 clones listed, more than 75% are singletons. Sequencing was performed on PBMCs or T cells enriched from blood (not recorded which). These receptors were taken from a man aged 55 to 70 who had recovered from COVID-19.

The chain uses TRBV30 and TRBJ1-5; D may be TRBD1 (5 bases). V lost 4 bases and J 5 bases, leaving 15 bases between the germline ends. CDR3 length equals 14 residues. Germline V gives CDR1 GTSNPN, CDR2 SVGIG (reference sequence). The chain's CDR3 is CAWKNVGVHQPQHF. CDR3 in DNA: TGTGCCTGGAAGAACGTAGGGGTACATCAGCCCCAGCATTTT.

The V gene is TRBV5-1, the J gene TRBJ1-2, with unresolved D. Germline CDR1 SGHRS, CDR2 YFSETQ. The ends were cut back, 7 bases at V and 2 bases at J, with 12 bases in the middle. The CDR3 covers 13 residues. CDR3 sequence: CASGREDNYGYTF. CDR3 nucleotides: TGCGCCAGCGGGAGGGAGGACAACTATGGCTACACCTTC.

The chain carries TRBV7-8 and TRBJ1-5, with D perhaps TRBD1 (6 bases). The germline CDR1 and CDR2 sequences are SGHVS and FQNEAQ. The CDR3 covers 16 residues. Trimming cost V 2 bases and J 0 bases, with 11 bases left between them. CDR3 sequence reads: CASSLQGTYSNQPQHF. The DNA for the CDR3 is TGTGCCAGCAGCTTACAGGGGACATATAGCAATCAGCCCCAGCATTTT.

This chain joins TRBV9 and TRBJ2-6; possible D gene TRBD2, 6 bases. The CDR3 has 17 amino acids. Germline loops: CDR1 SGDLS, CDR2 YYNGEE. The ends were cut back, 0 bases at V and 4 bases at J, with 14 bases in the middle. The CDR3 bases are TGTGCCAGCAGCGTAGCTGCAGGCGGGGCGGGGGCCAACGTCCTGACTTTC. Protein sequence: CASSVAAGGAGANVLTF.

This rearrangement joins TRBV4-1 to TRBJ2-3; 13 bases map to TRBD2. The CDR3 contains 18 residues. V shed 1 base and J 1 base; nucleotides not matched to a gene: 5. Germline V CDR1 and CDR2: MGHRA, YSYEKL. DNA of the CDR3: TGCGCCAGCAGCCAAGGGACTAGCGGGGGTCGGGGCACAGATACGCAGTATTTT. This translates into CASSQGTSGGRGTDTQYF.

V usage is TRBV28 and J usage is TRBJ1-5, with 10 bases identical to TRBD1. The CDR3 sequence is 15 residues long. CDR1 is MDHEN and CDR2 is SYDVKM in the germline V gene. V lost 6 bases and J lost 6; bases outside the gene matches: 8. CDR3 in DNA: TGTGCCAGCAGCTCGGGACAGGGGCGGTTTCAGCCCCAGCATTTT. Encoded protein: CASSSGQGRFQPQHF.

The chain carries TRBV9 and TRBJ2-1; 7 bases match TRBD2. This CDR3 comprises 20 residues. V lost 0 bases and J lost 3; bases outside the gene matches: 18. In germline, CDR1 is SGDLS, CDR2 YYNGEE. DNA of the CDR3: TGTGCCAGCAGCGTAGTAGGCGGGAGAACTGGGTTGCTTCACTACAATGAGCAGTTCTTC. Amino acids: CASSVVGGRTGLLHYNEQFF.

This rearrangement joins TRBV3-1 (or the pseudogene TRBV3-2) to TRBJ2-7, with 10 bases aligning to TRBD1. The CDR3 is made up of 14 amino acids. Germline trimming cut 5 bases from V and 5 bases from J; bases unmatched to any gene: 6. Germline CDR1 is LGHDT and CDR2 is YNNKEL (reference sequence). CDR3: CASSFDRGLNEQYF. The DNA for the CDR3 is TGTGCCAGCAGCTTCGACAGGGGGCTGAACGAGCAGTACTTC.

This chain connects TRBV5-1 to TRBJ2-7, with TRBD1 matching 12 bases. V trimming: 3 bases; J trimming: 4 bases; junction bases outside the gene matches: 14. The CDR3 length is 18 residues. Per germline, CDR1 SGHRS and CDR2 YFSETQ. DNA for the CDR3: TGCGCCAGCAGCTCGTTACCGGGACAGGGGGCGAGAACTTACGAGCAGTACTTC. It translates to CASSSLPGQGARTYEQYF.

With respect to this clone: Other DNA sequences in this sample translate to the same CDR3. CDR3: CASSPRTAYEQYF. The DNA of the CDR3 is TGTGCCAGCAGCCCTAGGACAGCCTACGAGCAGTACTTC. The genes are TRBV12-3 or TRBV12-4 and TRBJ2-7; the D gene is possibly TRBD1 (6 bases). V was cut by 6 bases and J by 2 bases, with 11 bases left in between. CDR3 size: 13 residues.

The V and J genes are TRBV5-4 and TRBJ1-2, with 9 bases fitting TRBD1. The V and J ends lost 4 bases and 4 bases, in that order; junction bases with no gene match: 8. This CDR3 is 15 amino acids long. Germline values: CDR1 SGHNT, CDR2 YYREEE (reference sequence). In DNA, the CDR3 is TGTGCCAGCAGCCCACGGACAGGGGAGGGCTATGGCTACACCTTC. Translation gives CASSPRTGEGYGYTF.

V is TRBV9 and J is TRBJ2-1; D gene uncertain. This CDR3 has 13 residues. Germline-derived CDR1 and CDR2 are SGDLS and YYNGEE. Trimming stripped 3 bases from V and 8 bases from J, with 12 bases between. The CDR3 here is CASSALITHEQFF. For the CDR3, the DNA is TGTGCCAGCAGCGCCCTCATAACTCATGAGCAGTTCTTC.

This clone was detected once. The chain joins TRBV2 to TRBJ1-6; 7 positions agree with TRBD1. The CDR3 covers 14 residues. The V and J ends lost 6 bases and 10 bases, in that order; junction bases with no gene match: 9. CDR1 is SNHLY and CDR2 is FYNNEI in the germline V gene. Written as DNA, the CDR3 is TGTGCCAGCAGAACCAAACAGGGGAACTCACCCCTCCACTTT. Encoded protein: CASRTKQGNSPLHF.

The rearrangement uses TRBV12-3 or TRBV12-4 and TRBJ1-6; D perhaps matches TRBD1 (5 bases). V lost 8 bases and J lost 7, with 12 bases in between. The length of the CDR3 is 13 residues. CDR3 in DNA: TGTGCCAGCGGGCCAGGGCCAAATTCACCCCTCCACTTT. This codes for CASGPGPNSPLHF.

The gene calls are TRBV11-3 and TRBJ2-3; TRBD2 aligns across 11 bases. This CDR3 region has 16 residues. Germline CDR1 and CDR2: SGHNT and YENEEA. Germline trimming cut 1 base from V and 6 bases from J; bases unmatched to any gene: 6. The CDR3 is CASSLGTSGSADTQYF. The CDR3 region has the DNA TGTGCCAGCAGCTTAGGCACTAGCGGGAGTGCGGATACGCAGTATTTT.

Only one count was recorded for this clone. The chain couples TRBV6-5 to TRBJ1-2; a weak D match, TRBD1 (6 bases). This CDR3 spans 16 amino acids. V was pared by 4 bases and J by 8 bases, with 23 bases between. Germline V gene data show CDR1 as MNHEY and CDR2 as SVGAGI. This CDR3 is CASSLSPYTGFVGYTF. CDR3 in DNA: TGTGCCAGCAGTTTGTCCCCCTATACAGGGTTCGTAGGCTACACCTTC.

V usage is TRBV28 and J usage is TRBJ1-5, with D perhaps TRBD1 (5 bases). Trimming took 6 bases from V and 0 from J, leaving 12 bases between them. The CDR3 covers 15 residues. The germline gives CDR1 MDHEN, CDR2 SYDVKM. This chain's CDR3 is CASRPTDNSNQPQHF. DNA of the CDR3: TGTGCCAGCAGACCGACAGATAATAGCAATCAGCCCCAGCATTTT.

This clone appeared once. The chain carries TRBV10-1 and TRBJ2-2, with 7 bases aligning to TRBD1. The CDR3 extends over 13 amino acids. V lost 7 bases and J lost 3; bases outside the gene matches: 2. In germline, CDR1 is WNHNN, CDR2 SYGVQD (reference sequence). The CDR3 DNA is TGCGCCAGCAATACAGGGGACACCGGGGAGCTGTTTTTT. Amino acid sequence: CASNTGDTGELFF.

This chain uses TRBV25-1 with TRBJ1-2, with 8 bases aligning to TRBD1. This CDR3 contains 14 residues. The germline gives CDR1 MGHDK, CDR2 SYGVNS. Trimming removed 2 bases from V and 8 bases from J; junction bases left unmatched: 7. The CDR3 spells CASSEGQGARGYTF. Written as DNA, the CDR3 is TGTGCCAGCAGTGAAGGGCAGGGGGCCAGGGGCTACACCTTC.